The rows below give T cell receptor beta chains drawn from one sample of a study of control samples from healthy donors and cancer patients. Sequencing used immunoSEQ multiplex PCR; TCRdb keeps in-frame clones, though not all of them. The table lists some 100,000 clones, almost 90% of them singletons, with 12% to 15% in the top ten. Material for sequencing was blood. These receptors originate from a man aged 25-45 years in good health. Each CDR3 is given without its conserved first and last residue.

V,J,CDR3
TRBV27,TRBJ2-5,ASSSQETQY
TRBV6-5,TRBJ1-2,ASRPGTDYGYT
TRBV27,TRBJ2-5,ASSPLSTGRQETQY
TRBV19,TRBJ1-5,ASSIDGTGSNQPQH
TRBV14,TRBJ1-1,ASSHTTGAVEAF
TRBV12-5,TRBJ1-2,ASGLKNRVNYGYT
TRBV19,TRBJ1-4,ASSINRVVF
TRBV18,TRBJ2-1,ASSLTSGRVNEQF
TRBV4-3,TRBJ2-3,ASSQQTRLAGYTGGTDTQY
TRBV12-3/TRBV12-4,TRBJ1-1,ASRDRTNTEAF
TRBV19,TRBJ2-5,AGSLQGLETQY
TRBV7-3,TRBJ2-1,ASSLYPGRNEQF
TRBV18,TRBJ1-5,ASSPYGEPQH
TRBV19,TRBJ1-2,ASTRDGGYGYT
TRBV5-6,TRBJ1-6,ASSLGANSPLH
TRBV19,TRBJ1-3,ASSIGHAGNTIY
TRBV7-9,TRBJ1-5,ASSSFTGSVAQPQH
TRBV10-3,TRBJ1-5,AISESGAWERGQPQH
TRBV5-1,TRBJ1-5,ASSLDRGSQPQH
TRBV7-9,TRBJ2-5,ASRDRDSQETQY
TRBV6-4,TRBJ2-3,ASSPGGPTDTQY
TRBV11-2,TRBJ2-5,ASSRDRGETQY
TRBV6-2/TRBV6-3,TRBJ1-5,ASSGQGDGGQPQH
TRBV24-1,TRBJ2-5,ATSDSDSEETQY
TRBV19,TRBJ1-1,ASSMEGAGNTEAF